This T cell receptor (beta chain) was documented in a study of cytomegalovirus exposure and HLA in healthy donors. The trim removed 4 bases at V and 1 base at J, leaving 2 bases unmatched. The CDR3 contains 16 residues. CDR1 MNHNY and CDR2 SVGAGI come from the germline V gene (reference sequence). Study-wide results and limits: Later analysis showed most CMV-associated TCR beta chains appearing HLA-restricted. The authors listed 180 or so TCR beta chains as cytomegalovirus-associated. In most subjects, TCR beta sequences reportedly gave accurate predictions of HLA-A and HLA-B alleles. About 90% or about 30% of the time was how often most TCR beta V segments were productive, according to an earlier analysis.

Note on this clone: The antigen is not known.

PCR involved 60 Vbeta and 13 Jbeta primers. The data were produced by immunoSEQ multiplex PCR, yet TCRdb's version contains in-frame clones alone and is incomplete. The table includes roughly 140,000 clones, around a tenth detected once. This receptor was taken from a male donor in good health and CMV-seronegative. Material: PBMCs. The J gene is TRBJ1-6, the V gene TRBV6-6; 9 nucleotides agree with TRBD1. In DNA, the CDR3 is TGTGCCAGCAGTTCGGGACAGGGTTCCTATAATTCACCCCTCCACTTT. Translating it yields CASSSGQGSYNSPLHF.